The clone carrying this T cell receptor beta chain showed up just a few times. Antigen: not known. The data originate from a study of regulatory T cells in long-lasting Graves disease. To make TCR beta libraries, researchers used iRepertoire HTBI primers and Arm-PCR of CDR3 regions. TCRdb reanalysed the multiplex PCR reads using MiXCR and keeps one entry per CDR3 protein. Here the sample spans approximately 310,000 distinct CDR3 sequences, 18% being singletons. V was trimmed by 2 bases and J by 1 base, leaving 10 bases between them. Germline-derived CDR1 and CDR2 are SGHDT and YYEEEE. The CDR3 contains 15 residues. General study results and limits: With persistent disease, TRBV28, TRBJ1-2 and TRBJ2-5 were the favored segments.

Time point of the sample: newly diagnosed GD, antithyroid drugs for less than 3 months. Researchers made the TCR library from RNA that was extracted from PBMCs. The rearrangement uses TRBV5-6 and TRBJ1-5; D remains ambiguous. Sequencing used peripheral blood mononuclear cells (PBMCs), obtained at new diagnosis, from a patient treated with antithyroid drugs. This clonotype was sampled from a female donor with Graves disease. The DNA of the CDR3 is TGTGCCAGCAGCTTTGGACTGGAGAGCAATCAGCCCCAGCATTTT. The encoded protein is CASSFGLESNQPQHF.